Listed here are 21 T cell receptor beta chains from one sample, sequenced in a study of control samples from healthy donors and cancer patients. The data were produced by immunoSEQ multiplex PCR, yet TCRdb's version contains in-frame clones alone and is incomplete. The profile shows 46,000 or so clones, more than 90% of them singletons. Sequencing was performed on PBMCs. These receptors were taken from a man under 40 with colorectal cancer.

This chain connects TRBV12-3 or TRBV12-4 to TRBJ1-2, with D hard to call. V lost 6 bases to trimming and J lost 7 bases, with 9 bases between them. This CDR3 comprises 11 residues. In DNA, the CDR3 is TGTGCCAGCAGGTACGCAGGTGGCTACACCTTC. The encoded protein is CASRYAGGYTF.

The chain combines TRBV5-1 with TRBJ2-5, with D perhaps matching TRBD1 (5 bases). Germline V gene sequence: CDR1 SGHRS, CDR2 YFSETQ. The germline V and J ends were trimmed by 0 bases and 7 bases, with 13 bases remaining between them. The CDR3 loop spans 14 amino acids. In DNA, the CDR3 is TGCGCCAGCAGCTTGGGGGGCTTGGAAGGGACCCAGTACTTC. It encodes CASSLGGLEGTQYF.

The chain links TRBV5-8 to TRBJ1-5; D not resolved. The V and J ends lost 4 bases and 7 bases respectively, with 3 bases between them. This CDR3 contains 10 residues. Germline assignment: CDR1 SGHTS and CDR2 YDEGEE. The CDR3 DNA is TGTGCCAGCAGCGACCAGCCCCAGCATTTT. Amino acids: CASSDQPQHF.

Worth noting for this clone: This sample also contains other DNA sequences that code for the same CDR3. The chain combines TRBV19 with TRBJ2-3; TRBD2 might be the D (5 bases). This CDR3 spans 15 amino acids. The germline V gene has CDR1 LNHDA and CDR2 SQIVND (reference sequence). The ends were cut back, 6 bases at V and 1 base at J, with 14 bases in the middle. CDR3 sequence (DNA): TGTGCCAGTAGCCCCGGGGTTCTACGCACAGATACGCAGTATTTT. Translation gives CASSPGVLRTDTQYF.

V usage is TRBV7-2 and J usage is TRBJ1-1, with D possibly TRBD1 on 5 matching bases. The CDR3 sequence is 13 residues long. The germline V gene encodes CDR1 SGHTA and CDR2 FQGNSA. The germline V and J ends were trimmed by 2 bases and 5 bases, with 9 bases remaining between them. CDR3 in DNA: TGTGCCAGCAGCTTACAGGGTCGGACTGAAGCTTTCTTT. Its translation is CASSLQGRTEAFF.

This clone has just one count. The chain employs TRBV7-2 and TRBJ1-6; D possibly corresponds to TRBD1 (6 bases). V lost 7 bases and J 12 bases, leaving 22 bases between the germline ends. The CDR3 loop spans 15 amino acids. Germline assignment: CDR1 SGHTA and CDR2 FQGNSA. The CDR3 loop is CASNPRRGGPEPLHF. CDR3 nucleotide sequence: TGTGCCAGCAACCCACGGCGGGGGGGCCCCGAACCCCTCCACTTT.

The rearrangement links TRBV5-1 to TRBJ1-3; D may be TRBD1 (5 bases). Trimming took off 4 bases at V and 0 bases at J, with 14 bases between the two ends. CDR1 and CDR2 (germline): SGHRS, YFSETQ. This CDR3 has 16 residues. In DNA form, the CDR3 reads TGCGCCAGCAGCCCATCTGTGGGGGGCTCTGGAAACACCATATATTTT. Protein: CASSPSVGGSGNTIYF.

This sequence joins TRBV4-2 and TRBJ2-1; 10 bases fit TRBD2. Germline-derived CDR1 and CDR2 are LGHNA and YNFKEQ. This CDR3 spans 14 amino acids. V was clipped by 5 bases and J by 3 bases; unmatched bases: 1. This CDR3 is CASSSSGGYNEQFF. The CDR3 DNA follows: TGTGCCAGCAGCTCTAGCGGGGGCTACAATGAGCAGTTCTTC.

V and J are TRBV11-2 and TRBJ2-7, with 9 bases that match TRBD1. The CDR3 covers 15 residues. V lost 4 bases to trimming and J lost 2 bases; unmatched junction nucleotides: 6. Germline V CDR1 and CDR2: SGHAT, FQNNGV. This CDR3 is CASSSRDRVPYEQYF. The DNA for the CDR3 is TGTGCCAGCAGCTCCAGGGACAGGGTCCCCTACGAGCAGTACTTC.

The chain joins TRBV10-3 to TRBJ2-7; 11 positions agree with TRBD1. The V and J ends lost 6 bases and 6 bases, in that order; junction bases with no gene match: 4. The CDR3 length is 13 residues. The germline V gene has CDR1 ENHRY and CDR2 SYGVKD. CDR3 bases: TGTGCCATCAGACGGACAGGGGGCAGCGAGCAGTACTTC. It encodes CAIRRTGGSEQYF.

The chain combines TRBV18 with TRBJ1-5; D is unclear. The CDR3 loop spans 16 amino acids. The V end was cut by 2 bases, the J end by 0 bases, with 11 bases between. CDR1 is KGHSH, CDR2 LQKENI, per germline. In DNA form, the CDR3 reads TGTGCCAGCTCACCATCAGCAGAATATAGCAATCAGCCCCAGCATTTT. It yields the protein CASSPSAEYSNQPQHF.

The genes are TRBV7-2 and TRBJ2-6; no clear D gene. The V and J ends lost 2 bases and 0 bases respectively, with 5 bases between them. This CDR3 region has 15 residues. Germline V lookup: CDR1 SGHTA, CDR2 FQGNSA. The CDR3 DNA is TGTGCCAGCAGCTTATTGGACTCTGGGGCCAACGTCCTGACTTTC. Its protein product is CASSLLDSGANVLTF.

This clone was observed a few times. This sequence joins TRBV5-1 and TRBJ2-7; D not certain. The V and J ends lost 1 base and 5 bases respectively, with 7 bases between them. The CDR3 consists of 12 residues. Germline CDR1 SGHRS, CDR2 YFSETQ. CDR3 in amino acids: CASSLTTHEQYF. As DNA, the CDR3 is TGCGCCAGCAGCTTGACGACCCACGAGCAGTACTTC. The full variable domain, its missing parts supplied by reference TRBV5-1 and TRBJ2-7, is KAGVTQTPRYLIKTRGQQVTLSCSPISGHRSVSWYQQTPGQGLQFLFEYFSETQRNKGNFPGRFSGRQFSNSRSEMNVSTLELGDSALYLCASSLTTHEQYFGPGTRLTVT.

The gene calls are TRBV5-6 and TRBJ2-5; TRBD1 might be the D (6 bases). Germline-derived CDR1 and CDR2 are SGHDT and YYEEEE. With 0 bases removed from V and 4 bases from J, the gap between germline ends came to 16 bases. This CDR3 comprises 16 residues. The CDR3 DNA follows: TGTGCCAGCAGCTTGGCCGTACAGGGCAGGGGAGAGACCCAGTACTTC. This sequence encodes CASSLAVQGRGETQYF.

The rearrangement links TRBV7-9 to TRBJ1-3; the D gene is possibly TRBD1 (5 bases). Per the germline V gene, CDR1 is SEHNR and CDR2 is FQNEAQ (reference sequence). V was shortened by 4 bases and J by 4 bases, with 11 bases between the two germline ends. The CDR3 runs 14 residues. CDR3 loop: CASSYSGQGNTIYF. CDR3 bases: TGTGCCAGCAGCTACTCAGGGCAGGGAAACACCATATATTTT.

The V call is TRBV6-4, the J call TRBJ2-2; D is perhaps TRBD2 (6 bases). CDR3 size: 14 residues. V lost 6 bases, J lost 5 bases, and 13 bases lay in between. The germline CDR1 and CDR2 sequences are MRHNA and SNTAGT. The CDR3 sequence: CASRAGTDTGELFF. Here the CDR3 DNA reads TGTGCCAGCAGAGCCGGGACTGATACCGGGGAGCTGTTTTTT.

About this clone itself: The DNA is omitted, as the CDR3 cannot be located on it reliably, and the CDR3 follows TCRdb's listing. The J gene is TRBJ1-2, the V gene TRBV29-1; the DNA was not compared with TRBD1, the D call given in the table. CDR1 and CDR2 from the germline V gene are SQVTM and ANQGSEA. The CDR3 is 8 amino acids long, termini counted. This CDR3 reads CSVGQGAF.

This clone was recorded a few times. The chain links TRBV29-1 to TRBJ1-2; 10 nucleotides agree with TRBD1. This CDR3 is built from 13 residues. Germline trimming cut 5 bases from V and 8 bases from J; bases unmatched to any gene: 8. Germline V CDR1 and CDR2: SQVTM, ANQGSEA. In nucleotides, the CDR3 is TGCAGCGTTCCTGGACAGGGGGGACGGGGCTACACCTTC. It is translated as CSVPGQGGRGYTF.

J is TRBJ1-5 and V is TRBV19; D remains ambiguous. The CDR3 spans 14 residues. V was shortened by 3 bases and J by 4 bases, with 10 bases between the two germline ends. CDR1 and CDR2 from the germline V gene are LNHDA and SQIVND (reference sequence). The CDR3 nucleotides are TGTGCCAGTAGTATGAAGGCAGAAAATCAGCCCCAGCATTTT. Encoded protein: CASSMKAENQPQHF.

The count of this clone is one. The chain employs TRBV6-5 and TRBJ2-7; 8 nucleotides align to TRBD2. This CDR3 spans 15 amino acids. In germline, CDR1 is MNHEY, CDR2 SVGAGI. The V gene end was trimmed by 0 bases and the J gene end by 3 bases; junction bases not matched to a gene: 4. The DNA for the CDR3 is TGTGCCAGCAGTTACTCGCGGGGGGCCCACTACGAGCAGTACTTC. Protein: CASSYSRGAHYEQYF.

V is TRBV5-6 and J is TRBJ2-7; 9 bases align to TRBD1. The junction had 17 bases not matched to a gene; V was cut back by 4 bases and J by 3 bases. CDR3 length: 18 amino acids. From germline, CDR1 is SGHDT and CDR2 YYEEEE. The CDR3, as DNA: TGTGCCAGCAGCCCGGGACAGGGTGGGTCAACGCTTTTCTACGAGCAGTACTTC. This codes for CASSPGQGGSTLFYEQYF. The whole variable domain, filled in from reference TRBV5-6 and TRBJ2-7, reads DAGVTQSPTHLIKTRGQQVTLRCSPKSGHDTVSWYQQALGQGPQFIFQYYEEEERQRGNFPDRFSGHQFPNYSSELNVNALLLGDSALYLCASSPGQGGSTLFYEQYFGPGTRLTVT.